The 20 T cell receptor beta chains presented below share a single source sample, sequenced in a study of response to subunit inactivated influenza vaccine. MiXCR, run by TCRdb on the RT-PCR reads, gives a single entry per CDR3 protein. The data contain around 750,000 distinct CDR3 sequences, less than 25% of them singletons. The input for sequencing was PBMCs from blood, taken roughly 5 days after vaccination. These receptors all stem from a man aged 50 to 60 who received an inactivated influenza vaccine.

The chain employs TRBV29-1 and TRBJ2-1, with D hard to call. The CDR3 contains 9 residues. V was trimmed by 8 bases and J by 5 bases, leaving 4 bases between them. Germline V gene lookup returns CDR1 SQVTM and CDR2 ANQGSEA. The CDR3 here is CSSDNEQFF. Written as DNA, the CDR3 is TGCAGCTCTGACAATGAGCAGTTCTTC.

The genes are TRBV13 and TRBJ2-1, with unresolved D. CDR1 and CDR2 from the germline V gene are PRHDT and FYEKMQ (reference sequence). V lost 5 bases to trimming and J lost 0 bases, with 17 bases between them. The CDR3 has 17 residues. The CDR3 DNA reads as TGTGCCAGCAGCCTTTCTTCGGGCTCCAGCTCCTACAATGAGCAGTTCTTC. The encoded protein is CASSLSSGSSSYNEQFF. The variable domain in full, completed from reference TRBV13 and TRBJ2-1, reads AAGVIQSPRHLIKEKRETATLKCYPIPRHDTVYWYQQGPGQDPQFLISFYEKMQSDKGSIPDRFSAQQFSDYHSELNMSSLELGDSALYFCASSLSSGSSSYNEQFFGPGTRLTVL.

V and J are TRBV6-5 and TRBJ2-5; no definite D call. Trimming pared 3 bases from V and 1 base from J, leaving 9 bases between. This CDR3 contains 14 residues. Germline V gene data show CDR1 as MNHEY and CDR2 as SVGAGI. CDR3 nucleotides: TGTGCCAGCAGTTATCAGAGGACCCAAGAGACCCAGTACTTC. It yields the protein CASSYQRTQETQYF.

The chain is built from TRBV5-1 and TRBJ2-1, with D tentatively TRBD1 (6 bases). Deletions cut 3 bases from V and 4 bases from J, with 14 bases between. Germline V CDR1 and CDR2: SGHRS, YFSETQ. The CDR3 extends over 15 amino acids. The CDR3 sequence: CASSWTVGDYNEQFF. The CDR3 coding sequence is TGCGCCAGCAGCTGGACAGTCGGGGATTACAATGAGCAGTTCTTC. The variable domain in full, completed from reference TRBV5-1 and TRBJ2-1, reads KAGVTQTPRYLIKTRGQQVTLSCSPISGHRSVSWYQQTPGQGLQFLFEYFSETQRNKGNFPGRFSGRQFSNSRSEMNVSTLELGDSALYLCASSWTVGDYNEQFFGPGTRLTVL.

This clonotype appeared a few times. The chain uses TRBV5-1 and TRBJ2-7; no firm D call. The CDR3 contains 14 residues. Germline loops: CDR1 SGHRS, CDR2 YFSETQ. The V end was cut by 4 bases, the J end by 1 base, with 12 bases between. CDR3 DNA sequence: TGCGCCAGCAGCCCTCCCGGATATTCCTACGAGCAGTACTTC. As protein: CASSPPGYSYEQYF.

In DNA form, the CDR3 reads TGTGCCAGCAGCTTAGACGCAGTTTCCTACGAGCAGTACTTC. It codes for CASSLDAVSYEQYF. The V and J genes are TRBV7-2 and TRBJ2-7, with D unresolved. The V end lost 1 base, the J end lost 1 base, and 8 bases lay between the germline ends. Germline assignment: CDR1 SGHTA and CDR2 FQGNSA. The CDR3 is 14 residues long.

Only a few counts were recorded for this clonotype. This chain connects TRBV4-3 to TRBJ1-2; tentative D call: TRBD1 (6 bases). Germline V gene lookup returns CDR1 LGHNA and CDR2 YSLEER. V lost 0 bases, J lost 8 bases, and 19 bases lay in between. CDR3 length: 16 amino acids. CDR3 coding DNA: TGCGCCAGCAGCCAAGATTCACAGGGTAATGTAGCCGGCTACACCTTC. It codes for CASSQDSQGNVAGYTF.

This sequence joins TRBV20-1 and TRBJ2-1; 7 nucleotides agree with TRBD2. This CDR3 has 16 residues. J gave up 7 bases and V 6 bases, and 18 bases lay outside the gene matches. Germline V lookup: CDR1 DFQATT, CDR2 SNEGSKA (reference sequence). The DNA for the CDR3 is TGCAGTGCCCCTGGGGGGAATAGCGGGTTAGGGAATGAGCAGTTCTTC. Encoded protein: CSAPGGNSGLGNEQFF.

This clonotype was found many times. The chain couples TRBV28 to TRBJ2-1; weak D call: TRBD2 (5 bases). CDR1 MDHEN and CDR2 SYDVKM come from the germline V gene. The CDR3 contains 15 residues. Deletions cut 6 bases from V and 7 bases from J, with 19 bases between. The CDR3 reads CASSRPGSLGNEQFF. CDR3 sequence (DNA): TGTGCCAGCAGCCGCCCGGGATCATTGGGAAATGAGCAGTTCTTC.

This chain links TRBV5-1 with TRBJ2-7; 10 nucleotides agree with TRBD2. V lost 4 bases to trimming and J lost 1 base; unmatched junction nucleotides: 5. This CDR3 is built from 15 residues. Germline-derived CDR1 and CDR2 are SGHRS and YFSETQ. CDR3 in DNA: TGCGCCAGCAGCACTAGCGGGATAAGGTCCTACGAGCAGTACTTC. Protein: CASSTSGIRSYEQYF.

This clonotype was seen only a few times. The CDR3 protein is CSALDSNLQETQYF. The CDR3, as DNA: TGCAGTGCTCTAGACAGCAACCTCCAAGAGACCCAGTACTTC. This chain joins TRBV20-1 and TRBJ2-5; tentative D call: TRBD1 (5 bases). Looked up from germline, CDR1 is DFQATT and CDR2 is SNEGSKA (reference sequence). The CDR3 totals 14 residues. The V end lost 5 bases, the J end lost 1 base, and 14 bases lay between the germline ends.

The chain combines TRBV3-1 with TRBJ2-5; D possibly corresponds to TRBD2 (7 bases). Germline V gene lookup returns CDR1 LGHDT and CDR2 YNNKEL (reference sequence). The CDR3 contains 15 residues. Between the trimmed V and J ends, which lost 5 bases and 2 bases, there was a span of 15 bases. The DNA of the CDR3 is TGTGCCAGCAGCGTTAGGGGGGGGTATCAAGAGACCCAGTACTTC. Translating gives CASSVRGGYQETQYF.

A few counts support this clonotype. V usage is TRBV12-3 or TRBV12-4 and J usage is TRBJ2-7, with 10 nucleotides matching TRBD2. The CDR3 covers 13 residues. V shed 6 bases and J 9 bases; nucleotides not matched to a gene: 8. The CDR3, as DNA: TGTGCCAGCAGCCCTAGCGGGGGTATAGGGCAGTACTTC. Translation: CASSPSGGIGQYF.

This rearrangement joins TRBV28 to TRBJ1-4, with D possibly matching TRBD1 (6 bases). The CDR3 is 15 amino acids. The germline V gene has CDR1 MDHEN and CDR2 SYDVKM. V shed 6 bases and J shed 7 bases, with 18 bases lying between them. CDR3 in DNA: TGTGCCAGCAGCGCTCCTAGGGGGTTAGGTGAAAAACTGTTTTTT. This gives the protein CASSAPRGLGEKLFF.

There are many counts of this clonotype. The chain employs TRBV6-1 and TRBJ2-1, with D possibly matching TRBD2 (7 bases). This CDR3 has 15 residues. CDR1 MNHNS and CDR2 SASEGT come from the germline V gene. Trimming took off 7 bases at V and 4 bases at J, with 17 bases between the two ends. Here the CDR3 DNA reads TGTGCCAGCAAGGGGGGCGGGAGTGTTTACAATGAGCAGTTCTTC. It is translated as CASKGGGSVYNEQFF.

The sample holds a few counts of this clonotype. V and J are TRBV7-9 and TRBJ1-1; the D is unclear. This CDR3 has 13 residues. CDR1 and CDR2 (germline): SEHNR, FQNEAQ (reference sequence). V shed 4 bases and J shed 5 bases, with 11 bases lying between them. CDR3 nucleotide sequence: TGTGCCAGCAGCTCCTCCTGGGGTACTGAAGCTTTCTTT. Translating it yields CASSSSWGTEAFF.

This clonotype was recorded a few times. The gene calls are TRBV20-1 and TRBJ2-1; D may be TRBD1 (6 bases). Trimming cost V 5 bases and J 0 bases, with 17 bases left between them. CDR3 length: 16 amino acids. Germline V gives CDR1 DFQATT, CDR2 SNEGSKA (reference sequence). CDR3 DNA: TGCAGTGCTGGGGGCGGCTTCCTGAGCTCCTACAATGAGCAGTTCTTC. Translated: CSAGGGFLSSYNEQFF.

The rearrangement joins TRBV9 to TRBJ2-5; D assignment may be TRBD1 or TRBD2 (5 bases each). CDR1 and CDR2 (germline): SGDLS, YYNGEE. The CDR3 is made up of 18 amino acids. Trimming left V 0 bases short and J 5 bases short, with 23 bases between. DNA for the CDR3: TGTGCCAGCAGCGTAGATTGGTTTGAGGGACGGCAGCAGGAGACCCAGTACTTC. Amino acids: CASSVDWFEGRQQETQYF.

This chain connects TRBV15 to TRBJ1-5; a possible D gene is TRBD1 (5 bases). V was clipped by 4 bases and J by 5 bases, with 9 bases between them. The germline V gene has CDR1 LNHNV and CDR2 YYDKDF (reference sequence). This CDR3 region has 13 residues. The CDR3 region is CATSIKQDQPQHF. In nucleotides, the CDR3 is TGTGCCACCAGCATAAAACAGGATCAGCCCCAGCATTTT. The variable domain in full, with the rest retrieved from reference TRBV15 and TRBJ1-5, is DAMVIQNPRYQVTQFGKPVTLSCSQTLNHNVMYWYQQKSSQAPKLLFHYYDKDFNNEADTPDNFQSRRPNTSFCFLDIRSPGLGDTAMYLCATSIKQDQPQHFGDGTRLSIL.

The chain is built from TRBV10-3 and TRBJ1-1; D ambiguous. The CDR3 covers 16 residues. The V gene lost 1 base and the J gene lost 0 bases, with 12 bases spanning the gap. Germline V lookup: CDR1 ENHRY, CDR2 SYGVKD. CDR3 protein: CAISEWELKLNTEAFF. The CDR3 nucleotides are TGTGCCATCAGTGAGTGGGAGCTTAAGCTGAACACTGAAGCTTTCTTT.